A single sample gave rise to the 12 T cell receptor beta chains below, sequenced in a study of CD8 T cells in ankylosing spondylitis. TCRdb re-called the 5' RACE reads with MiXCR, one entry per CDR3 protein. The profile shows 290,000 or so distinct CDR3 sequences, around 21% of them singletons. Sequenced material: blood, either unsorted or a sorted T cell fraction (not recorded which). All receptors come from a female donor with ankylosing spondylitis or in good health (not recorded which).

The chain has TRBV20-1 and TRBJ2-3; D gene uncertain. CDR3 length: 14 residues. V lost 5 bases and J 7 bases, leaving 19 bases between the germline ends. Looked up from germline, CDR1 is DFQATT and CDR2 is SNEGSKA (reference sequence). The DNA for the CDR3 is TGCAGTGCTGGCCCTCCAGATGGGCGAAATACGCAGTATTTT. Amino acids: CSAGPPDGRNTQYF.

V gene TRBV24-1 combines with J gene TRBJ2-3, with D perhaps matching TRBD2 (6 bases). CDR3 length: 15 amino acids. V was cut by 4 bases and J by 4 bases, with 14 bases left in between. Germline-derived CDR1 and CDR2 are KGHDR and SFDVKD. CDR3 coding DNA: TGTGCCACCAGTGACGCGGCCGGCGGGGCAGATACGCAGTATTTT. Its protein is CATSDAAGGADTQYF.

The V call is TRBV23-1, the J call TRBJ2-7; 9 bases fit TRBD1. TRBV23-1 is known as an ORF, though its function is uncertain. CDR3 length equals 16 residues. V shed 2 bases, J shed 0 bases, and the junction held 5 bases outside the gene matches. The CDR3 nucleotides read TGCGCCAGCAGTCAAGTGGGGGACAGGGACTCCTACGAGCAGTACTTC. Protein: CASSQVGDRDSYEQYF.

The gene calls are TRBV2 and TRBJ1-1; TRBD1 aligns across 8 bases. Germline lookup yields CDR1 SNHLY and CDR2 FYNNEI. V lost 6 bases to trimming and J lost 1 base; unmatched junction nucleotides: 7. CDR3 size: 15 residues. For the CDR3, the DNA is TGTGCCAGCAGCGAACAGGGACAGGCGAACACTGAAGCTTTCTTT. It is translated as CASSEQGQANTEAFF.

The chain recombines TRBV24-1 with TRBJ2-1; D remains ambiguous. The CDR3 covers 14 residues. Trimming stripped 2 bases from V and 3 bases from J, with 7 bases between. The germline V gene encodes CDR1 KGHDR and CDR2 SFDVKD. The CDR3 region is CATSDSDFYNEQFF. The CDR3 nucleotides are TGTGCCACCAGTGATTCCGACTTCTACAATGAGCAGTTCTTC.

This clonotype has more than one count but fewer than ten. The chain recombines TRBV30 with TRBJ1-2, with 9 bases matching TRBD1. J lost 5 bases, V lost 4 bases, and 14 bases had no gene match. Germline CDR1 is GTSNPN and CDR2 is SVGIG (reference sequence). The CDR3 contains 16 residues. The CDR3 protein is CAWMEPGQGLSYGYTF. CDR3 in DNA: TGTGCCTGGATGGAACCGGGACAGGGTTTATCGTATGGCTACACCTTC.

This clonotype was detected ten times or more. The chain links TRBV4-3 to TRBJ2-7; D gene unclear. Germline V lookup: CDR1 LGHNA, CDR2 YSLEER. The CDR3 is 13 amino acids. With 3 bases removed from V and 4 bases from J, the gap between germline ends came to 10 bases. CDR3 DNA sequence: TGCGCCAGCAGCCAGGGGATAAGATACGAGCAGTACTTC. Translation: CASSQGIRYEQYF.

The rearrangement joins TRBV7-2 to TRBJ2-7, with TRBD2 matching 9 bases. From germline, CDR1 is SGHTA and CDR2 FQGNSA. The length of the CDR3 is 16 residues. V was pared by 3 bases and J by 3 bases, with 9 bases of the junction left unmatched. CDR3 residues: CASSFSGRPNLYEQYF. CDR3 DNA: TGTGCCAGCAGCTTTAGCGGGAGACCAAACCTCTACGAGCAGTACTTC.

This clonotype has just a few counts. The V call is TRBV19, the J call TRBJ2-7; a weak D match, TRBD2 (6 bases). The CDR3 is 13 residues long. The germline V and J ends were trimmed by 3 bases and 6 bases, with 12 bases remaining between them. CDR1 is LNHDA and CDR2 is SQIVND in the germline V gene (reference sequence). CDR3 residues: CASSMGTEGEQYF. The CDR3 DNA is TGTGCCAGTAGTATGGGGACTGAAGGCGAGCAGTACTTC. The variable domain in full, with the rest retrieved from reference TRBV19 and TRBJ2-7, is DGGITQSPKYLFRKEGQNVTLSCEQNLNHDAMYWYRQDPGQGLRLIYYSQIVNDFQKGDIAEGYSVSREKKESFPLTVTSAQKNPTAFYLCASSMGTEGEQYFGPGTRLTVT.

CDR3 protein: CASSFSPPYGAGEGQETQYF. The CDR3 DNA sequence: TGCGCCAGCAGCTTCTCCCCCCCTTATGGAGCGGGAGAAGGGCAAGAGACCCAGTACTTC. The rearrangement links TRBV5-1 to TRBJ2-5; 8 nucleotides agree with TRBD2. Unmatched junction bases numbered 20, after V lost 2 bases and J lost 2 bases. Per germline, CDR1 SGHRS and CDR2 YFSETQ. This CDR3 contains 20 residues.

This clonotype was detected only a few times. This rearrangement joins TRBV5-1 to TRBJ2-1, with 11 bases fitting TRBD2. The CDR3 consists of 14 residues. Germline trimming cut 8 bases from V and 8 bases from J; bases unmatched to any gene: 9. CDR1 and CDR2 (germline): SGHRS, YFSETQ. CDR3 DNA: TGCGCCAGTACATTAGCGGGAGGGCCCCATGAGCAGTTCTTC. This codes for CASTLAGGPHEQFF.

The table lists this clonotype with a few counts. V is TRBV25-1 and J is TRBJ1-5; D might be TRBD1 (6 bases). Trimming shortened V by 3 bases and J by 6 bases, and 12 bases separated the two germline ends. Per germline, CDR1 MGHDK and CDR2 SYGVNS. This CDR3 region has 14 residues. The CDR3 region is CASSDPGVGQPQHF. The CDR3 nucleotides are TGTGCCAGCAGTGATCCAGGGGTCGGTCAGCCCCAGCATTTT.